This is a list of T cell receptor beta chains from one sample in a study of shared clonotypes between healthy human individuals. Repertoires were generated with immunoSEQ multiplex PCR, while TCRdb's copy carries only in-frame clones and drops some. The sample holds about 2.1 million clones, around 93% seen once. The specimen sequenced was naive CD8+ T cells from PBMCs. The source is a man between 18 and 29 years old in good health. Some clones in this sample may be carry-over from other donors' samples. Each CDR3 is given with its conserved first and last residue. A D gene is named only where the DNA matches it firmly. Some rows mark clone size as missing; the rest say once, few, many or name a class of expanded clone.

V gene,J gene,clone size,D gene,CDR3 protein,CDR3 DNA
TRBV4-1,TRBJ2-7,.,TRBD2,CASSQTTSGAYEQYF,TGCGCCAGCAGCCAGACGACTAGCGGTGCCTACGAGCAGTACTTC
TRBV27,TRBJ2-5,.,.,CASSSGGRGRETQYF,TGTGCCAGCAGTTCGGGCGGCCGGGGGCGAGAGACCCAGTACTTC
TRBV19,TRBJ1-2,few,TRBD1,CASSKGQPYYGYTF,TGTGCCAGTAGTAAGGGACAGCCTTACTATGGCTACACCTTC
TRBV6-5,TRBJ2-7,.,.,CASSLDRTLYEQYF,TGTGCCAGCAGCTTGGACAGAACCCTCTACGAGCAGTACTTC
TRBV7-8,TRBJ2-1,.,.,CASSLRQARSYNEQFF,TGTGCCAGCAGCCTAAGACAAGCCCGCTCCTACAATGAGCAGTTCTTC
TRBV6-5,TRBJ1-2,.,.,CASSEEETYGYTF,TGCGCCAGCAGCGAAGAAGAAACCTATGGCTACACCTTC
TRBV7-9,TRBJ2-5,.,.,CASSLRKGTQETQYF,TGTGCCAGCAGCTTAAGGAAGGGGACTCAAGAGACCCAGTACTTC
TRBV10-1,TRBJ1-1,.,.,CASSELLNTEAFF,TGCGCCAGCAGTGAGCTCTTAAACACTGAAGCTTTCTTT
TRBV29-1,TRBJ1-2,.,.,CSVPPGPGYGYTF,TGCAGCGTTCCGCCTGGGCCCGGGTATGGCTACACCTTC
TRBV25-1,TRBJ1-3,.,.,CASSEFASPGNTIYF,TGTGCCAGCAGTGAATTCGCCAGCCCTGGAAACACCATATATTTT
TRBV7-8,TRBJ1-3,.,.,CASSPSLGNTIYF,TGTGCCAGCAGCCCAAGTCTTGGAAACACCATATATTTT
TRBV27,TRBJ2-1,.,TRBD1,CASSLWMGQGKGEQFF,TGTGCCAGCAGTTTATGGATGGGACAGGGTAAAGGTGAGCAGTTCTTC
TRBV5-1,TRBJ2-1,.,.,CASSLTVNEQFF,TGCGCCAGCAGCCTGACAGTGAATGAGCAGTTCTTC
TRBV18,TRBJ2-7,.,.,CASSPGRETYEQYF,TGTGCCAGCTCACCAGGTCGGGAAACCTACGAGCAGTACTTC
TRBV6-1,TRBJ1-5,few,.,CASSEEGRLSNQPQHF,TGTGCCAGCAGTGAAGAGGGACGGCTTAGCAATCAGCCCCAGCATTTT
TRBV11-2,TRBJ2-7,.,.,CASSPPRGYEQYF,TGTGCCAGCAGCCCACCCCGGGGTTACGAGCAGTACTTC
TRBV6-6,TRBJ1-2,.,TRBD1,CASSYSGQIYGYTF,TGTGCCAGCAGTTACTCGGGACAGATCTATGGCTACACCTTC
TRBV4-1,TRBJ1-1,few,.,CASSLIGENTEAFF,TGCGCCAGCAGCCTCATAGGGGAGAACACTGAAGCTTTCTTT
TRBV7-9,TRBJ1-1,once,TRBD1,CASSPLTGRNTEAFF,TGTGCCAGCAGCCCTTTGACAGGGAGGAACACTGAAGCTTTCTTT
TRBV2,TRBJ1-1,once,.,CASSVSGRNTEAFF,TGTGCCAGCAGCGTTTCAGGGCGGAACACTGAAGCTTTCTTT
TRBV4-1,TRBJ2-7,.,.,CASSQDRAHEQYF,TGCGCCAGCAGCCAAGATAGGGCCCACGAGCAGTACTTC
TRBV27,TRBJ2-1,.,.,CASSLSAALNNEQFF,TGTGCCAGCAGTTTATCCGCCGCTTTAAACAATGAGCAGTTCTTC
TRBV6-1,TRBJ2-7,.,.,CASSEYRSYEQYF,TGTGCCAGCAGTGAATACAGGTCCTACGAGCAGTACTTC
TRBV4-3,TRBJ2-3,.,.,CASSPRWLADTQYF,TGCGCCAGCAGCCCTAGGTGGTTGGCAGATACGCAGTATTTT
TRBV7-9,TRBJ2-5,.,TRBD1,CASSPRGRPQETQYF,TGTGCCAGCAGCCCCAGGGGGCGCCCCCAGGAGACCCAGTACTTC
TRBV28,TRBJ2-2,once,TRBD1,CASRWARDRGTGELFF,TGTGCCAGCCGCTGGGCTCGGGACAGGGGCACCGGGGAGCTGTTTTTT
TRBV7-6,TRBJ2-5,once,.,CASSSTSPGETQYF,TGTGCCAGCAGCTCCACAAGTCCAGGAGAGACCCAGTACTTC
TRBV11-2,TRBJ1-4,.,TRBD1,CASSLVKGQGNEKLFF,TGTGCCAGCAGCTTAGTTAAGGGACAGGGTAATGAAAAACTGTTTTTT
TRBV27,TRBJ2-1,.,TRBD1,CASSTTNRGLWEQFF,TGTGCCAGCAGCACAACTAACAGGGGGCTATGGGAGCAGTTCTTC
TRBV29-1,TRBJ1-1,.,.,CSVEDYVMNTEAFF,TGCAGCGTTGAAGATTACGTAATGAACACTGAAGCTTTCTTT
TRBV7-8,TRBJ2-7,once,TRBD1,CASSGIRDRAKYEQYF,TGTGCCAGCAGCGGGATACGGGACAGGGCAAAATACGAGCAGTACTTC
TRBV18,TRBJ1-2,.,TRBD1,CASSPSVGTVRYGYTF,TGTGCCAGCTCACCGTCGGTCGGGACAGTAAGATATGGCTACACCTTC
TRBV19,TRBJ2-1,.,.,CASSIGRHRSYNEQFF,TGTGCCAGTAGTATAGGTCGGCACAGGTCCTACAATGAGCAGTTCTTC